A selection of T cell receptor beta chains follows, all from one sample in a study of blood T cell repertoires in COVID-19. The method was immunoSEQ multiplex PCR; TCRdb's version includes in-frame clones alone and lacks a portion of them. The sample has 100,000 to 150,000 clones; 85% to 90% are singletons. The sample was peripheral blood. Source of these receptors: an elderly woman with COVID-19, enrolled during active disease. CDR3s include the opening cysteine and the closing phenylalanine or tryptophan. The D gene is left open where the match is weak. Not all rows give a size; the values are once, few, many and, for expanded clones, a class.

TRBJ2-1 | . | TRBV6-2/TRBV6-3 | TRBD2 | CASSSNSGRSEQFF | TGTGCCAGCAGTTCCAATAGCGGGAGAAGTGAGCAGTTCTTC
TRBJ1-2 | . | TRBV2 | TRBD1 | CASSVLLRNRGAGDGYTF | TGTGCCAGCAGTGTTCTCCTCCGAAACAGGGGGGCAGGGGATGGCTACACCTTC
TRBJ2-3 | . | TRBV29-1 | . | CSVEDGALTDTQYF | TGCAGCGTTGAAGATGGGGCCTTGACAGATACGCAGTATTTT
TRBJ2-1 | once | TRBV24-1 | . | CATSDPRRDSVNEQFF | TGTGCCACCAGTGACCCCAGGCGGGATAGTGTCAATGAGCAGTTCTTC
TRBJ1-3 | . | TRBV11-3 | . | CASSLGGEGSGNTIYF | TGTGCCAGCAGCTTAGGTGGTGAGGGCTCTGGAAACACCATATATTTT
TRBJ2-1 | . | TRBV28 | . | CASSQGGETYNEQFF | TGTGCCAGCAGTCAAGGGGGGGAGACGTACAATGAGCAGTTCTTC
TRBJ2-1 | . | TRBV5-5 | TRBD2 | CASSPGLHYNEQFF | TGTGCCAGCAGCCCGGGACTACACTACAATGAGCAGTTCTTC
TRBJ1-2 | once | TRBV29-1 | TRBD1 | CSVWTGANYGYTF | TGCAGCGTCTGGACAGGGGCGAACTATGGCTACACCTTC
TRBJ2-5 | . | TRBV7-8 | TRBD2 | CASSGLDTAGAGETQYF | TGTGCCAGCAGCGGCCTGGATACAGCGGGGGCGGGGGAGACCCAGTACTTC
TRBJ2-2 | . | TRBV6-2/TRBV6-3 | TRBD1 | CASSYGQGMSTGELFF | TGTGCCAGCAGTTACGGACAGGGTATGAGCACCGGGGAGCTGTTTTTT
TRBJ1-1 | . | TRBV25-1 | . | CASSAQGSTEAFF | TGTGCCAGCAGTGCACAGGGCAGCACTGAAGCTTTCTTT
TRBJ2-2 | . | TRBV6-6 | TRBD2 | CASSLSPWSGRAGELFF | TGTGCCAGCAGTCTATCCCCGTGGAGCGGGAGGGCCGGGGAGCTGTTTTTT
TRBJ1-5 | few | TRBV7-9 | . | CASSSGGVVAPQHF | TGTGCCAGCAGCTCGGGCGGGGTGGTAGCGCCCCAGCATTTT
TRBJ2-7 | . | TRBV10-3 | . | CAISELVGSSYEQYF | TGTGCCATCAGTGAGTTAGTCGGGAGCTCCTACGAGCAGTACTTC
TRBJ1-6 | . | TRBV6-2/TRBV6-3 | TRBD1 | CASSYTGGESPLHF | TGTGCCAGCAGTTATACAGGGGGTGAATCACCCCTCCACTTT
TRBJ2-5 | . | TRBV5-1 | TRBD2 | CASSLASGSRETQYF | TGCGCCAGCAGCTTGGCTAGCGGGAGTAGAGAGACCCAGTACTTC
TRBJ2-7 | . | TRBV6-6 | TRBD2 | CASSYSGLAGEQYF | TGTGCCAGCAGTTACTCCGGACTAGCAGGGGAGCAGTACTTC
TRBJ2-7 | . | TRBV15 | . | CATSREGVGPFEQYF | TGTGCCACCAGCAGAGAAGGGGTAGGACCCTTCGAGCAGTACTTC
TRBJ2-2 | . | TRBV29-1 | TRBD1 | CSAEDRGNTGELFF | TGCAGCGCGGAAGACAGGGGGAACACCGGGGAGCTGTTTTTT
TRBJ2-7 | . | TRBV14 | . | CASSRGPHYEQYF | TGTGCCAGCAGCCGTGGCCCCCACTACGAGCAGTACTTC
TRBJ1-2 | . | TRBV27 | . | CASSLGQGYGYTF | TGTGCCAGCAGTTTAGGGCAGGGCTATGGCTACACCTTC
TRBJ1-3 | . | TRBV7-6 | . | CASSLGAGLDTIYF | TGTGCCAGCAGCCTCGGAGCGGGGTTGGACACCATATATTTT
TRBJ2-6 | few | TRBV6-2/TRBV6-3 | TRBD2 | CASSYGGVGANVLTF | TGTGCCAGCAGTTACGGGGGGGTTGGGGCCAACGTCCTGACTTTC
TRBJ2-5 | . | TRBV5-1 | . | CASSPGQPQETQYF | TGCGCCAGCAGCCCTGGACAGCCCCAAGAGACCCAGTACTTC
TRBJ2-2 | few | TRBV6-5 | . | CASSFAKATGELFF | TGTGCCAGCAGTTTTGCTAAAGCGACCGGGGAGCTGTTTTTT
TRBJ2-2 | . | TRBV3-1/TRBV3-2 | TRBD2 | CASSQRHLRWTSGRFTGELFF | TGTGCCAGCAGCCAACGGCACCTTCGTTGGACTAGCGGGAGGTTCACCGGGGAGCTGTTTTTT
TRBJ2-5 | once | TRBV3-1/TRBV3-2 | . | CASSQDTRSYRTQYF | TGTGCCAGCAGCCAAGATACCAGGTCCTATAGGACCCAGTACTTC
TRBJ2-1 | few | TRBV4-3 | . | CASSQPRGRAKGGPRDYNEQFF | TGCGCCAGCAGCCAACCCAGGGGGAGAGCGAAGGGGGGCCCAAGGGACTACAATGAGCAGTTCTTC
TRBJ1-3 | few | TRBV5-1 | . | CASSLQGNTIYF | TGCGCCAGCAGCTTGCAGGGAAACACCATATATTTT
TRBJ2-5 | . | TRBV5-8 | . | CASSFITGTMYQETQYF | TGTGCCAGCAGCTTTATAACCGGGACAATGTACCAAGAGACCCAGTACTTC
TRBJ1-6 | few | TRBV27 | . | CASSPLGGRGNSPLHF | TGTGCCAGCAGTCCCCTCGGAGGACGTGGTAATTCACCCCTCCACTTT
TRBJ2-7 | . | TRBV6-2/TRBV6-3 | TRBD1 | CASSYLGQGAYEQYF | TGTGCCAGCAGTTACCTGGGACAGGGGGCCTACGAGCAGTACTTC
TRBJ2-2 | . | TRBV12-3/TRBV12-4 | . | CASSDRSPGELFF | TGTGCCAGCAGTGACAGGTCCCCCGGGGAGCTGTTTTTT
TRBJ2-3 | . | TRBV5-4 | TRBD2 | CASSPSGSVDTQYF | TGTGCCAGCAGCCCGAGCGGGAGTGTAGATACGCAGTATTTT
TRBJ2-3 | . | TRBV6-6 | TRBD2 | CASSALAGTDTQYF | TGTGCCAGCAGCGCCCTAGCGGGGACAGATACGCAGTATTTT
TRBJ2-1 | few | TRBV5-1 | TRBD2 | CASSMGTSGSLYNEQFF | TGCGCCAGCAGCATGGGGACTAGCGGGAGCCTGTACAATGAGCAGTTCTTC